This is a list of T cell receptor beta chains from one sample in a study of OX40 agonist ivuxolimab in advanced cancers. Clones were sequenced by immunoSEQ multiplex PCR, and TCRdb holds only the in-frame ones, with some missing. The sample yields approximately 71,000 clones, around 94% seen once. The sample here was CD4+ or CD8+ T cells sorted from blood, taken in a trial of the OX40 agonist ivuxolimab. All receptors come from an adult with an advanced solid tumor such as melanoma, head and neck, liver or kidney cancer. CDR3s include the opening cysteine and the closing phenylalanine or tryptophan. The order of the fields is D gene, clone size, J gene, V gene, CDR3 DNA, CDR3 protein. A D gene is named only where the DNA matches it firmly. Clone sizes are given selectively: once, few, many, or a class where the clone is expanded.

- - TRBJ1-2 TRBV4-3 TGCGCCAGCAGCCCGACAGGAATCTATGGCTACACCTTC CASSPTGIYGYTF
TRBD2 - TRBJ2-7 TRBV28 TGTGCCAGCAATGTAGCGGGAGGGGTCTACGAGCAGTACTTC CASNVAGGVYEQYF
- once TRBJ1-5 TRBV7-6 TGTGCCAGCAGCGAACAGTATAGCAATCAGCCCCAGCATTTT CASSEQYSNQPQHF
TRBD1 - TRBJ2-7 TRBV4-1 TGCGCCAGCAGCCAAGCTTTACAGGGGGCCTACGAGCAGTACTTC CASSQALQGAYEQYF
- - TRBJ2-4 TRBV19 TGTGCCAGTAGTTCCCCAGGTAGTAAAAACATTCAGTACTTC CASSSPGSKNIQYF
- - TRBJ1-4 TRBV12-5 TGTGCTAGTATGGGGGGGGTTAGGGAAAAACTGTTTTTT CASMGGVREKLFF
- - TRBJ1-1 TRBV27 TGTGCCAGCAGTTCATGGGGTCATTTGTACACTGAAGCTTTCTTT CASSSWGHLYTEAFF
- - TRBJ2-7 TRBV27 TGTGCCAGCAGTTTATCGTCGGGGGCAGTGTCCGGGGAGTACTTC CASSLSSGAVSGEYF
TRBD2 - TRBJ2-3 TRBV4-1 TGCGCCAGCAGCCAGATAGCGGGAGCCCCGGCAGATACGCAGTATTTT CASSQIAGAPADTQYF
TRBD1 - TRBJ1-3 TRBV7-9 TGTGCCAGCCGAGCAGGGGGTAGTGGCTCTAGCACCATATATTTT CASRAGGSGSSTIYF
- - TRBJ2-5 TRBV27 TGTGCCAGCAGTTTAGGGAGGGGCCAGGGGGAGACCCAGTACTTC CASSLGRGQGETQYF
- - TRBJ2-1 TRBV27 TGTGCCAGCAGTTTAACACGATACAATGAGCAGTTCTTC CASSLTRYNEQFF
- once TRBJ2-3 TRBV27 TGTGCCAGCAGTTTGGCCCACGATACGCAGTATTTT CASSLAHDTQYF
- - TRBJ1-3 TRBV11-2 TGTGCCAGCAGCTTAGACACAGGGCCTGGAAACACCATATATTTT CASSLDTGPGNTIYF
- - TRBJ2-7 TRBV27 TGTGCCAGCAGTTTTGGAAGCTTTTCTGGTGGGCGCGAGCAGTACTTC CASSFGSFSGGREQYF